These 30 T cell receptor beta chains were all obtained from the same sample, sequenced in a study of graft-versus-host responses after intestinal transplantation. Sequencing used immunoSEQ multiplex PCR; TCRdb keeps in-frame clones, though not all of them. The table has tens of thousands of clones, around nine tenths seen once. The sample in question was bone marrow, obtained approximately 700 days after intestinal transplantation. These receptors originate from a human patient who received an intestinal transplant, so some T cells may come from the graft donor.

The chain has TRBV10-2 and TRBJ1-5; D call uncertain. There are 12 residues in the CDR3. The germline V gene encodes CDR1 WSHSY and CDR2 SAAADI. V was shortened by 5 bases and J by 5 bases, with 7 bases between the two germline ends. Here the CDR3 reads CASSPLDQPQHF. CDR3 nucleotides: TGCGCCAGCAGTCCTCTCGATCAGCCCCAGCATTTT.

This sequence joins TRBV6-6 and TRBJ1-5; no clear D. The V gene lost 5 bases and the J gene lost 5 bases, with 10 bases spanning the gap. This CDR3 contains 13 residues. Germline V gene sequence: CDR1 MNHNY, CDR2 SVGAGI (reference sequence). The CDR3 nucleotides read TGTGCCAGCAGTCCGGGAGCCTATCAGCCCCAGCATTTT. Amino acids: CASSPGAYQPQHF.

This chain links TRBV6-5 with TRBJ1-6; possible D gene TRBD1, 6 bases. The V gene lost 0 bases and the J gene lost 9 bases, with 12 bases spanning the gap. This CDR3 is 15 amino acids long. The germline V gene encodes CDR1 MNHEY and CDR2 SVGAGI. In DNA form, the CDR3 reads TGTGCCAGCAGTTACTCAGGGGGGGAAGGTTCACCCCTCCACTTT. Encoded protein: CASSYSGGEGSPLHF.

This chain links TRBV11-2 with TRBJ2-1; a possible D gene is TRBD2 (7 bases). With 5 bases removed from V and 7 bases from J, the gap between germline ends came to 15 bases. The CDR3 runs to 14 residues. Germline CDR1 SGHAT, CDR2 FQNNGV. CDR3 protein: CASSGWTRGNEQFF. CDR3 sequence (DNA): TGTGCCAGCAGCGGCTGGACTAGGGGGAATGAGCAGTTCTTC.

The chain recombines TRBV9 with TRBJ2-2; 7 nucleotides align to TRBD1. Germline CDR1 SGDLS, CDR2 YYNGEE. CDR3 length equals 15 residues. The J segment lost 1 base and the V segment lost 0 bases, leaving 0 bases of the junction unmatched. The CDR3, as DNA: TGTGCCAGCAGCGTAGGGACAGGGAACACCGGGGAGCTGTTTTTT. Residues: CASSVGTGNTGELFF.

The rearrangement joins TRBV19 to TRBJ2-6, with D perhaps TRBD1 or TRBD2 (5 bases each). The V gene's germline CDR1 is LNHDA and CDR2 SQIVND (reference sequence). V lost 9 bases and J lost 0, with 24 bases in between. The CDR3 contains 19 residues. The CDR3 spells CASRYRRQGISSGANVLTF. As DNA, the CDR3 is TGTGCCAGCCGATATAGGAGGCAGGGCATAAGCTCTGGGGCCAACGTCCTGACTTTC.

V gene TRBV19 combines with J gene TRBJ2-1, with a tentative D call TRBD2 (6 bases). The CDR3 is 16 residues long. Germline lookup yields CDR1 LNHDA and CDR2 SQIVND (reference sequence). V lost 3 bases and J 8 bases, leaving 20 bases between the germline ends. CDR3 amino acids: CASSIPMGGGVHEQFF. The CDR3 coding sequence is TGTGCCAGTAGTATTCCCATGGGAGGAGGGGTGCATGAGCAGTTCTTC.

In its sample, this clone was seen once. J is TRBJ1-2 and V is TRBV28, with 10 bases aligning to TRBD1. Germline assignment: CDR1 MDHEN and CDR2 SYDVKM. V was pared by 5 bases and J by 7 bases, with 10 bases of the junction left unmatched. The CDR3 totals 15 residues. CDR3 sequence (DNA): TGTGCCAGCAGTCTTCACCCGGGACAGGGGCCTGGCTACACCTTC. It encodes CASSLHPGQGPGYTF.

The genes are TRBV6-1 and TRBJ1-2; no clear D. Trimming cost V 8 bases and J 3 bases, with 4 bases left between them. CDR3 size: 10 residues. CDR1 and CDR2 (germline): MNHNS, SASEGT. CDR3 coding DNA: TGTGCCAGCTCAGACTATGGCTACACCTTC. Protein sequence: CASSDYGYTF.

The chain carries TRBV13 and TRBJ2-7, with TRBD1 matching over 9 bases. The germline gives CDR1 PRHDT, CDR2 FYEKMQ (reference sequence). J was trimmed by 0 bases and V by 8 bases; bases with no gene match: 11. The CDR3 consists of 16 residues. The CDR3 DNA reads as TGTGCCAGCTCGGGGGGACAGGGTACAAACTCCTACGAGCAGTACTTC. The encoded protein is CASSGGQGTNSYEQYF.

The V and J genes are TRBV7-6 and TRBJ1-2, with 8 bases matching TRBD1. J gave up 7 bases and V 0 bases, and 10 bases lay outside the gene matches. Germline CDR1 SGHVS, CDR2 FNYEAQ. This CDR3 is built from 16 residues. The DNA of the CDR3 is TGTGCCAGCAGCTTAGCCAGCAGGGGGCTGTCGGGTGGCTACACCTTC. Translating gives CASSLASRGLSGGYTF. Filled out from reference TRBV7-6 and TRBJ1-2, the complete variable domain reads GAGVSQSPRYKVTKRGQDVALRCDPISGHVSLYWYRQALGQGPEFLTYFNYEAQQDKSGLPNDRFSAERPEGSISTLTIQRTEQRDSAMYRCASSLASRGLSGGYTFGSGTRLTVV.

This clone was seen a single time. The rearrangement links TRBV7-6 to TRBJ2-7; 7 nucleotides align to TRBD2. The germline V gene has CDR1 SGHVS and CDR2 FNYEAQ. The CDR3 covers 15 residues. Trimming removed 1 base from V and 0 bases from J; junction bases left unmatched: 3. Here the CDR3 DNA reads TGTGCCAGCAGCTTAGGGAGCGGGATCTCCTACGAGCAGTACTTC. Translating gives CASSLGSGISYEQYF. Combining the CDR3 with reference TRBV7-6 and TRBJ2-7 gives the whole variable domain GAGVSQSPRYKVTKRGQDVALRCDPISGHVSLYWYRQALGQGPEFLTYFNYEAQQDKSGLPNDRFSAERPEGSISTLTIQRTEQRDSAMYRCASSLGSGISYEQYFGPGTRLTVT.

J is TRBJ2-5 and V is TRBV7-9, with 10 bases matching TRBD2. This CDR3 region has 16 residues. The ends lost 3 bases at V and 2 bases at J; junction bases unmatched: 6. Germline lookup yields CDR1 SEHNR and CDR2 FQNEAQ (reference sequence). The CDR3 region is CASSFGAGGPQETQYF. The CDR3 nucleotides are TGTGCCAGCAGCTTCGGAGCGGGAGGGCCTCAAGAGACCCAGTACTTC.

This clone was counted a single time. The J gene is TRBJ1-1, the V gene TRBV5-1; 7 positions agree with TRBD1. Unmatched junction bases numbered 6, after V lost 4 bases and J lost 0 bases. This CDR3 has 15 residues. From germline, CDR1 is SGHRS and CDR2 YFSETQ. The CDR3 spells CASSVNRGMNTEAFF. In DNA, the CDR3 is TGCGCCAGCAGCGTTAACAGGGGCATGAACACTGAAGCTTTCTTT.

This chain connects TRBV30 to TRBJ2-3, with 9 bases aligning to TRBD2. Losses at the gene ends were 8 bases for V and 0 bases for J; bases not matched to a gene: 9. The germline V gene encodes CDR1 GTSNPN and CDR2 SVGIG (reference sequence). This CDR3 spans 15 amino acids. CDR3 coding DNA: TGTGCCATATCGCTAGCGGGGACTAGCACAGATACGCAGTATTTT. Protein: CAISLAGTSTDTQYF.

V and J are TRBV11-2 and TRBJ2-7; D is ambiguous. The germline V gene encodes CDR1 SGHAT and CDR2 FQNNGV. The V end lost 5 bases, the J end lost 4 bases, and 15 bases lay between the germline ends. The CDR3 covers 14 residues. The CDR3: CASSRLKAAYEQYF. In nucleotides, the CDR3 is TGTGCCAGCAGCCGTTTAAAGGCAGCTTACGAGCAGTACTTC.

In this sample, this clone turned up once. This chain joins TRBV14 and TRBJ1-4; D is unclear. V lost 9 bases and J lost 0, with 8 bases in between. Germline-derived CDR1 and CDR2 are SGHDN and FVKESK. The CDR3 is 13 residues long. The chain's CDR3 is CARGIATNEKLFF. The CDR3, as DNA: TGTGCCAGGGGGATTGCAACTAATGAAAAACTGTTTTTT.

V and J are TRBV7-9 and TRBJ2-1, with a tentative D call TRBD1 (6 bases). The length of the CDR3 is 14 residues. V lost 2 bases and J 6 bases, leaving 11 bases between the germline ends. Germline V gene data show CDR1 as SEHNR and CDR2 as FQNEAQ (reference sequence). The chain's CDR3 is CASSLSWTVNEQFF. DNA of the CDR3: TGTGCCAGCAGCTTAAGTTGGACAGTCAATGAGCAGTTCTTC.

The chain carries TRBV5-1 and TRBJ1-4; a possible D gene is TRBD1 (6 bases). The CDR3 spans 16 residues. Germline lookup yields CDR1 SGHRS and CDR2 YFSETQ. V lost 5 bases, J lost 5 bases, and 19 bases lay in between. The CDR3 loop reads CASRSGRDIQNEKLFF. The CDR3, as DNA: TGCGCCAGCAGGAGCGGGCGGGACATCCAAAATGAAAAACTGTTTTTT.

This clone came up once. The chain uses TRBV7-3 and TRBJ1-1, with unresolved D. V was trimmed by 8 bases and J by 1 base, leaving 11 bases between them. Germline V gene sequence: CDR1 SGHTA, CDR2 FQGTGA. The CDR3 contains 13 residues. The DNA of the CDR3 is TGTGCCAGCGGGCAATTAGGGAACACTGAAGCTTTCTTT. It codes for CASGQLGNTEAFF.

The CDR3 DNA sequence: TGTGCCAGCAGTTACCCCGGGACAGGCACCTACGAGCAGTACTTC. Translated: CASSYPGTGTYEQYF. This sequence joins TRBV6-6 and TRBJ2-7, with TRBD1 matching over 8 bases. Trimming cost V 2 bases and J 2 bases; bases outside gene matches: 5. Germline-derived CDR1 and CDR2 are MNHNY and SVGAGI (reference sequence). This CDR3 has 15 amino acids.

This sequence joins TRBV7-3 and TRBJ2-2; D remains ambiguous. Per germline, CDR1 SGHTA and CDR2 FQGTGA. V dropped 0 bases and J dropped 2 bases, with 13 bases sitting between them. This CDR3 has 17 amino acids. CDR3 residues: CASSLTPFWLNTGELFF. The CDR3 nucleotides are TGTGCCAGCAGCTTAACCCCTTTTTGGCTTAACACCGGGGAGCTGTTTTTT. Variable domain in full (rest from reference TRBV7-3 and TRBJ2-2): GAGVSQTPSNKVTEKGKYVELRCDPISGHTALYWYRQSLGQGPEFLIYFQGTGAADDSGLPNDRFFAVRPEGSVSTLKIQRTERGDSAVYLCASSLTPFWLNTGELFFGEGSRLTVL.

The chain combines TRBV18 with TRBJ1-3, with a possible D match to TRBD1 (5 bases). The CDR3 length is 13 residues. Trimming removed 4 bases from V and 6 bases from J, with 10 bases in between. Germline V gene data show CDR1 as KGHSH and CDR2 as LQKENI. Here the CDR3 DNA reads TGTGCCAGCTCACGAGGGGAGGCAAACACCATATATTTT. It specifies CASSRGEANTIYF.

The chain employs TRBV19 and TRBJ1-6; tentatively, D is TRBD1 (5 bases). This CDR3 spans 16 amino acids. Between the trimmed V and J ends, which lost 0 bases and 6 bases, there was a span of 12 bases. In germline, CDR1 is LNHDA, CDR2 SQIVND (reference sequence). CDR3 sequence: CASSIDGMGRNSPLHF. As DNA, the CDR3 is TGTGCCAGTAGTATAGATGGCATGGGGCGTAATTCACCCCTCCACTTT.

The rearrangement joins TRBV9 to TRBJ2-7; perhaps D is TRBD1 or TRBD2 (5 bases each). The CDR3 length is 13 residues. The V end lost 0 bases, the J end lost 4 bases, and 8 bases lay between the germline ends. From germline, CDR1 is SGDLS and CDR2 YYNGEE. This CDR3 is CASSVEWGYEQYF. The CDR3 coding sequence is TGTGCCAGCAGCGTAGAGTGGGGGTACGAGCAGTACTTC.

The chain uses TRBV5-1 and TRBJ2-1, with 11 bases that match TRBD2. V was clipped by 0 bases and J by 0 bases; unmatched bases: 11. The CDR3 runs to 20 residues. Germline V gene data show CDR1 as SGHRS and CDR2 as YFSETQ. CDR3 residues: CASSLAGLAGTEDSYNEQFF. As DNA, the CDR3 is TGCGCCAGCAGCTTGGCAGGACTAGCGGGCACCGAAGACTCCTACAATGAGCAGTTCTTC.

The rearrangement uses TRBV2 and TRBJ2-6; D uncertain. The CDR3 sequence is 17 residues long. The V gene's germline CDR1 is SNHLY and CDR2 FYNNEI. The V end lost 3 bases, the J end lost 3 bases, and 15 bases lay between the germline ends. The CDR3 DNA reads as TGTGCCAGCAGTGATCAGTTTGGGCGGAGTGGGGCCAACGTCCTGACTTTC. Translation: CASSDQFGRSGANVLTF.

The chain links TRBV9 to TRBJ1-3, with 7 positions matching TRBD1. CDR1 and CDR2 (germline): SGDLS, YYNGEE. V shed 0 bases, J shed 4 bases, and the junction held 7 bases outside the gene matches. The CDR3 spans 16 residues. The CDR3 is CASSVGNRGGGNTIYF. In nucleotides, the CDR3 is TGTGCCAGCAGCGTAGGGAACAGGGGTGGAGGAAACACCATATATTTT.

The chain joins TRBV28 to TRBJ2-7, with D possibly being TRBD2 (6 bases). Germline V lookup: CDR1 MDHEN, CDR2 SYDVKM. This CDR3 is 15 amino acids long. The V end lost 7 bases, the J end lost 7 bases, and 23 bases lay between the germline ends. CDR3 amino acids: CASTDRGRGLGEQYF. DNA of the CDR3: TGTGCCAGCACCGACCGCGGGCGGGGTTTGGGGGAGCAGTACTTC.

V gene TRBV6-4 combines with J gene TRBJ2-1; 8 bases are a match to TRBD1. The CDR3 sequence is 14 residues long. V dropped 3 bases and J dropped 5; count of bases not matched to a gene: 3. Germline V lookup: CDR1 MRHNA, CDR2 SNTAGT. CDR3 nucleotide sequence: TGTGCCAGCAGTGAGCAGGGGGCCAACAATGAGCAGTTCTTC. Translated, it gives CASSEQGANNEQFF.